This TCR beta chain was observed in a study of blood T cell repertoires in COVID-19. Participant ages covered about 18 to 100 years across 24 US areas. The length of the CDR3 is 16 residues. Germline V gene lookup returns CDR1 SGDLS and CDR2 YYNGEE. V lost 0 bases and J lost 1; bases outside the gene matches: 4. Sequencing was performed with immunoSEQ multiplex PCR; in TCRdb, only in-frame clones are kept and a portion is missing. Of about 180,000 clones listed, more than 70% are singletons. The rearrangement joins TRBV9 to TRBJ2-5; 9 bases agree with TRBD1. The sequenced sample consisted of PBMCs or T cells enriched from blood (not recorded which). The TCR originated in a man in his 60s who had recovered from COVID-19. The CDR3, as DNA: TGTGCCAGCAGCGTAGCTACAGGGGGCCGCCAAGAGACCCAGTACTTC. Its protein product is CASSVATGGRQETQYF.